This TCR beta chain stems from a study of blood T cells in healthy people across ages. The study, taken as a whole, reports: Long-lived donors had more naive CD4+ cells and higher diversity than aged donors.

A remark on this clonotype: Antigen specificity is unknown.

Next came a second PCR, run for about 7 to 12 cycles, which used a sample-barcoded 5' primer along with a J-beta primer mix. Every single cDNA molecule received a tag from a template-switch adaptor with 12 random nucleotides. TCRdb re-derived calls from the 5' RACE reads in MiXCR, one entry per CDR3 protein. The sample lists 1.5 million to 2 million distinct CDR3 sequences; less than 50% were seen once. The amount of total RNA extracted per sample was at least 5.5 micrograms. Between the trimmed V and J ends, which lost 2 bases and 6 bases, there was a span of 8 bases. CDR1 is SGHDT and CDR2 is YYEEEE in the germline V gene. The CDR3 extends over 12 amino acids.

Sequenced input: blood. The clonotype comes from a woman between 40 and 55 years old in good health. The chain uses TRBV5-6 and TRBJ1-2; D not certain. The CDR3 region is CASSFANHGYTF. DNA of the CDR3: TGTGCCAGCAGCTTCGCCAACCATGGCTACACCTTC.